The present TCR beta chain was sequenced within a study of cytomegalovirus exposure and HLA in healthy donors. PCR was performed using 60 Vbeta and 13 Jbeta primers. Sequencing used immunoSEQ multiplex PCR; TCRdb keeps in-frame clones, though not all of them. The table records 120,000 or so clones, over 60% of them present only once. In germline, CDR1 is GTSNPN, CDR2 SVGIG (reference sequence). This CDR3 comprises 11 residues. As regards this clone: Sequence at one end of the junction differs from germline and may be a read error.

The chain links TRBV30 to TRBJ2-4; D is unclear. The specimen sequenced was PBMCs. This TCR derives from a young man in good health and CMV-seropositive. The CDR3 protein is CAWAFKNSQYF. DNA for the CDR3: TGTGCCTGGGCCTTCAAAAACAGTCAGTACTTC. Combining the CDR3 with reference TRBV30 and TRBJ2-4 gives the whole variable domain SQTIHQWPATLVQPVGSPLSLECTVEGTSNPNLYWYRQAAGRGLQLLFYSVGIGQISSEVPQNLSASRPQDRQFILSSKKLLLSDSGFYLCAWAFKNSQYFGAGTRLSVL.